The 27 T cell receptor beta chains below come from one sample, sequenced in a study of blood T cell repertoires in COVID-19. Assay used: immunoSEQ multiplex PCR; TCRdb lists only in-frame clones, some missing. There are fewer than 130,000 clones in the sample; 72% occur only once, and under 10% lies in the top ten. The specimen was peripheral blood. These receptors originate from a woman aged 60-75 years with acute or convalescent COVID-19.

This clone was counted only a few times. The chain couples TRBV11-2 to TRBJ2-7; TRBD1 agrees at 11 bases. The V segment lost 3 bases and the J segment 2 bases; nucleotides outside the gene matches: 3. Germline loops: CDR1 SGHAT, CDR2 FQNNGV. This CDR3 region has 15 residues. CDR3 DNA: TGTGCCAGCAGCTTGGGGACAGGGGGTACCTACGAGCAGTACTTC. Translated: CASSLGTGGTYEQYF.

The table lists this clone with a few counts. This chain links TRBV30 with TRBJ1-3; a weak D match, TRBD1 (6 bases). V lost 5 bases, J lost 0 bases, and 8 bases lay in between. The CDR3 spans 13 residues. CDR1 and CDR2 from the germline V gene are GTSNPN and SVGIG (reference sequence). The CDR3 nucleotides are TGTGCCTGGGGACAGTACTCTGGAAACACCATATATTTT. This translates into CAWGQYSGNTIYF.

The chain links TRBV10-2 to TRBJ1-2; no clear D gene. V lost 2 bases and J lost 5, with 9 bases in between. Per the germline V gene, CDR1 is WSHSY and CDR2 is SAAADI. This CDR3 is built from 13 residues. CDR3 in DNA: TGCGCCAGCAGTGAGACCGCCTATTATGGCTACACCTTC. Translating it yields CASSETAYYGYTF.

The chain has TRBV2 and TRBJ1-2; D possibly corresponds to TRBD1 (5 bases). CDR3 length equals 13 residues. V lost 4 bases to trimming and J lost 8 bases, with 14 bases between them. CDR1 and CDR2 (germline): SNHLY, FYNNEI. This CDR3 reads CASSVDSRGGYTF. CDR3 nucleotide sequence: TGTGCCAGCAGTGTCGACAGCCGCGGAGGCTACACCTTC.

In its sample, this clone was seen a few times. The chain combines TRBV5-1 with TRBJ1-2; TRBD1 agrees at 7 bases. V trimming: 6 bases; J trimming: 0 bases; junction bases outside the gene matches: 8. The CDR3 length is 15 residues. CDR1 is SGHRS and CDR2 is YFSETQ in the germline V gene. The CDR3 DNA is TGCGCCAGCACGCCCGGGGACAGACCTAACTATGGCTACACCTTC. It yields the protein CASTPGDRPNYGYTF.

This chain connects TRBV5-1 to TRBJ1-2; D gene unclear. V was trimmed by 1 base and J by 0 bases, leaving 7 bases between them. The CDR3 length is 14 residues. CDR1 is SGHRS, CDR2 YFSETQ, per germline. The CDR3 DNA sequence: TGCGCCAGCAGCTTGTTAACAACTAACTATGGCTACACCTTC. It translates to CASSLLTTNYGYTF.

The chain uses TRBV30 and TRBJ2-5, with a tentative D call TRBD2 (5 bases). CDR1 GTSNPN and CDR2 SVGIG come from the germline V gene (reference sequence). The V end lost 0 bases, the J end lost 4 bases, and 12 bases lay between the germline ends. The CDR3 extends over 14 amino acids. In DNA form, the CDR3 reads TGTGCCTGGAGTGTAGTTCGGGGAGTAGAGACCCAGTACTTC. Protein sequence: CAWSVVRGVETQYF.

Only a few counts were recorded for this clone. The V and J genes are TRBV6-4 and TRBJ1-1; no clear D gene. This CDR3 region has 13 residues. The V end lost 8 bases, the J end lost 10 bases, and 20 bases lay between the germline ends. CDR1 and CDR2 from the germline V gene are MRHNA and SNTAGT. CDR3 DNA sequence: TGTGCCAGCCGGGGTGAAGGGTCGGGTTCAGCTTTCTTT. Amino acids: CASRGEGSGSAFF.

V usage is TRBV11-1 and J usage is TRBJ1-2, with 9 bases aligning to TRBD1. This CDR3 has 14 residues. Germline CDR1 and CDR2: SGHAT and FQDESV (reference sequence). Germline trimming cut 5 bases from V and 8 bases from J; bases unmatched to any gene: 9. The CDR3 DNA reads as TGTGCCAGCAGCCGGGACAGGGCTGACGACGGCTACACCTTC. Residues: CASSRDRADDGYTF.

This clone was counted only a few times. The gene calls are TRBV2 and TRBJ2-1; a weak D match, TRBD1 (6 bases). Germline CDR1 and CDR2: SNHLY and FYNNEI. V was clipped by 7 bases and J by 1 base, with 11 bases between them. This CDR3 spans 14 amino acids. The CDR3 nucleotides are TGTGCCAGCATCCCGGACAGATCCTACAATGAGCAGTTCTTC. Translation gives CASIPDRSYNEQFF.

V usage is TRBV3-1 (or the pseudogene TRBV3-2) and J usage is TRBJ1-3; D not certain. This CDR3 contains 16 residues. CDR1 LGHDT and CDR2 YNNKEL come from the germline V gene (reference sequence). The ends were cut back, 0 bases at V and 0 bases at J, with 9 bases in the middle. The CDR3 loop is CASSQDYTASGNTIYF. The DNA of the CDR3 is TGTGCCAGCAGCCAAGATTATACAGCCTCTGGAAACACCATATATTTT.

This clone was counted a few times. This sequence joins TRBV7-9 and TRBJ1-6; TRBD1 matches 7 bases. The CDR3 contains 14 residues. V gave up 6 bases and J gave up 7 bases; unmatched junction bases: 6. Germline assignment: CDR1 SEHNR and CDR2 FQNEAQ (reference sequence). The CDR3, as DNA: TGTGCCAGCAGACGGACAGGACCCAATTCACCCCTCCACTTT. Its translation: CASRRTGPNSPLHF.

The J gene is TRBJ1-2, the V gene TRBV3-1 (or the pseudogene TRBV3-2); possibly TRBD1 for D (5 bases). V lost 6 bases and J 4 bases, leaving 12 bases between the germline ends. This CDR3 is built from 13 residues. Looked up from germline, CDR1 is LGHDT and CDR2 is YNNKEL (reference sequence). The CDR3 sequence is CASRPDSRYGYTF. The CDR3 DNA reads TGTGCCAGCAGACCCGACAGCCGCTATGGCTACACCTTC.

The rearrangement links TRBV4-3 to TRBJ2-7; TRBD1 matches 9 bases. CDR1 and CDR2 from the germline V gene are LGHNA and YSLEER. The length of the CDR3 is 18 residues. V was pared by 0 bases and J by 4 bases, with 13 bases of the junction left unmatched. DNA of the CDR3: TGCGCCAGCAGCCAAGAGGGCCCGCTGACAGGGGGTATGTACGAGCAGTACTTC. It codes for CASSQEGPLTGGMYEQYF.

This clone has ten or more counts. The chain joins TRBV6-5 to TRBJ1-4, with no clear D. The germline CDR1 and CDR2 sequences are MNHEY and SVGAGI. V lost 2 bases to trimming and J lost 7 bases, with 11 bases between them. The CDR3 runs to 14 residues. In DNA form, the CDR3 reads TGTGCCAGCAGTTACCTAAGCGGGGTTGAAAAACTGTTTTTT. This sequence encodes CASSYLSGVEKLFF.

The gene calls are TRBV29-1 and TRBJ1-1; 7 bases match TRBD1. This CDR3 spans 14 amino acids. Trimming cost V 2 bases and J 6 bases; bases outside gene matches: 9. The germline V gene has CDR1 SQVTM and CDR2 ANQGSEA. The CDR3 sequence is CSVELGGRGSEAFF. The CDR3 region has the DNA TGCAGCGTTGAATTAGGGGGCAGGGGTTCTGAAGCTTTCTTT. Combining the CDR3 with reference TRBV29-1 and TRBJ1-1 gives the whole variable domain SAVISQKPSRDICQRGTSLTIQCQVDSQVTMMFWYRQQPGQSLTLIATANQGSEATYESGFVIDKFPISRPNLTFSTLTVSNMSPEDSSIYLCSVELGGRGSEAFFGQGTRLTVV.

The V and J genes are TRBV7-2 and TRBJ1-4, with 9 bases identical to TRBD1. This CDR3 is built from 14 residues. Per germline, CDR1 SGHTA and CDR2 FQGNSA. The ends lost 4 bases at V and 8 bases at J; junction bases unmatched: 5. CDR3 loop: CASSWGTGIEKLFF. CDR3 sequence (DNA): TGTGCCAGCAGCTGGGGGACAGGGATCGAAAAACTGTTTTTT.

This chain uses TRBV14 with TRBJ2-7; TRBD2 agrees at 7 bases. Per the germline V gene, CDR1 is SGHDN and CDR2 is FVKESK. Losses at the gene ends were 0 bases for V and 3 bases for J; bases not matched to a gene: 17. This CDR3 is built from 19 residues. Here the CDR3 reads CASSQEIGGTTNRVYEQYF. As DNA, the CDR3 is TGTGCCAGCAGCCAAGAAATAGGTGGGACTACTAATCGCGTCTACGAGCAGTACTTC.

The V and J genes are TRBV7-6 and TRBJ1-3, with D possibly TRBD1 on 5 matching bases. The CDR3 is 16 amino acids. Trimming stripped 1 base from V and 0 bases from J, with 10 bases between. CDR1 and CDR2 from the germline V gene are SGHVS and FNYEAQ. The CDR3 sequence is CASSLGGTSSGNTIYF. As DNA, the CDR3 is TGTGCCAGCAGCTTAGGCGGGACGAGCTCTGGAAACACCATATATTTT.

The CDR3 DNA sequence: TGTGCCAGCAGCCAAAGACCTCCGGGGGTGGGCAATCAGCCCCAGCATTTT. Translating gives CASSQRPPGVGNQPQHF. The rearrangement links TRBV3-1 (or the pseudogene TRBV3-2) to TRBJ1-5; a weak D match, TRBD1 (5 bases). Germline V gene lookup returns CDR1 LGHDT and CDR2 YNNKEL (reference sequence). Trimming pared 2 bases from V and 2 bases from J, leaving 16 bases between. This CDR3 spans 17 amino acids.

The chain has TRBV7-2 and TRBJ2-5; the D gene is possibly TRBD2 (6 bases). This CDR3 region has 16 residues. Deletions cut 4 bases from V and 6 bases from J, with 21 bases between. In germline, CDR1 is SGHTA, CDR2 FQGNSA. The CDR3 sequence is CASSSGPTGEGKTQYF. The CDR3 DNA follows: TGTGCCAGCAGCTCGGGACCAACGGGGGAAGGAAAGACCCAGTACTTC. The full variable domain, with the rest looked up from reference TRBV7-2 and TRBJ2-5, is GAGVSQSPSNKVTEKGKDVELRCDPISGHTALYWYRQSLGQGLEFLIYFQGNSAPDKSGLPSDRFSAERTGGSVSTLTIQRTQQEDSAVYLCASSSGPTGEGKTQYFGPGTRLLVL.

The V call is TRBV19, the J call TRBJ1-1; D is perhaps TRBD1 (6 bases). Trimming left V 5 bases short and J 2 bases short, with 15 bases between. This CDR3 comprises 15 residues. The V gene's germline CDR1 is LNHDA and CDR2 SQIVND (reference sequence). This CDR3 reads CASSAPRGGNTEAFF. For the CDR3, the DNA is TGTGCCAGTAGTGCCCCCAGGGGTGGAAACACTGAAGCTTTCTTT.

The CDR3 nucleotides are TGTGCCAGCAGCCACAACCCATCGACAGGGACGGGAAACACCATATATTTT. Protein: CASSHNPSTGTGNTIYF. The chain couples TRBV3-1 (or the pseudogene TRBV3-2) to TRBJ1-3, with 7 positions matching TRBD1. Germline CDR1 LGHDT, CDR2 YNNKEL (reference sequence). The CDR3 length is 17 residues. Trimming took 3 bases from V and 4 from J; bases not matched to a gene: 12.

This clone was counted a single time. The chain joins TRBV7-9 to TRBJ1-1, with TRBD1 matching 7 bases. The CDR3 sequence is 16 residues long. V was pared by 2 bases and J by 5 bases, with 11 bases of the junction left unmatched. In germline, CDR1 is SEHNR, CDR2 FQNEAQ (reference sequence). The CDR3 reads CASSLQGGRSLTEAFF. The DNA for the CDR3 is TGTGCCAGCAGCTTACAGGGGGGCCGATCCTTAACTGAAGCTTTCTTT.

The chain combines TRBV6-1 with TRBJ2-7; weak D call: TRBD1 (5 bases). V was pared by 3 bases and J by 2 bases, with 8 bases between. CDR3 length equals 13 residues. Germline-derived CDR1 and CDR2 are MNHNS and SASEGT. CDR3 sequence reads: CASSDRVTYEQYF. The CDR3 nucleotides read TGTGCCAGCAGTGACAGGGTGACCTACGAGCAGTACTTC.

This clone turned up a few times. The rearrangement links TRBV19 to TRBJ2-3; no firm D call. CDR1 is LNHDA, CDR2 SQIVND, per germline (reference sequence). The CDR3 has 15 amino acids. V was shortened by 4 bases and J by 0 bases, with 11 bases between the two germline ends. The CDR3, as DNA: TGTGCCAGTAGTACAAGACACTCAAGCACAGATACGCAGTATTTT. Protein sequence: CASSTRHSSTDTQYF.

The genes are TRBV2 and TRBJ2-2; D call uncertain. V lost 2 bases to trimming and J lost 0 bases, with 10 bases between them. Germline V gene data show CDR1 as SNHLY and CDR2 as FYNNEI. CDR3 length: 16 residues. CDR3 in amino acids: CASSEIRPSNTGELFF. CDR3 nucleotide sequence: TGTGCCAGCAGTGAAATCAGGCCCTCGAACACCGGGGAGCTGTTTTTT.